The 22 T cell receptor beta chains given below trace back to one sample, sequenced in a study of T-cell reconstitution after alpha-beta-depleted transplantation in children (dated by TCRdb to the mid-2010s). The protocol used for the library was PCR. Sequencing instrument: Illumina HiSeq 2500. To normalize quantification of the TCRbeta repertoire, the TCR libraries were built with molecular barcoding that relied on unique molecular identifiers. TCRdb itself trimmed the public reads at Q25 with fastp, ran MiXCR and retained productive beta chains. Every CDR3 protein is listed once, alongside the most common genes and DNA of its rows. The sample profile shows around 500,000 distinct CDR3 sequences; around an eighth of them were found once. Together, the top ten hold around 5.6% of the sample. The sample was PBMCs from the stem cell graft donor, taken from the stem cell graft. These receptors were collected from a human donor who donated a stem cell graft to a child with combined immunodeficiency.

V usage is TRBV4-3 and J usage is TRBJ2-2; TRBD1 matches at 7 bases. Per the germline V gene, CDR1 is LGHNA and CDR2 is YSLEER. This CDR3 region has 16 residues. V dropped 4 bases and J dropped 6; count of bases not matched to a gene: 11. CDR3 protein: CASSPPGQFPPGELFF. CDR3 DNA: TGCGCCAGCAGCCCTCCGGGACAGTTTCCTCCCGGGGAGCTGTTTTTT.

This clonotype was recorded many times. The V call is TRBV27, the J call TRBJ2-7; D perhaps matches TRBD1 (5 bases). Trimming removed 3 bases at V and 3 bases at J, with 9 bases between. Germline CDR1 reads MNHEY; CDR2 reads SMNVEV (reference sequence). CDR3 length equals 13 residues. In DNA form, the CDR3 reads TGTGCCAGCAGTTTCGGACACAACTACGAGCAGTACTTC. This codes for CASSFGHNYEQYF.

V usage is TRBV7-6 and J usage is TRBJ1-2; 8 bases are a match to TRBD1. Germline CDR1 is SGHVS and CDR2 is FNYEAQ. This CDR3 is 17 amino acids long. Trimming cost V 2 bases and J 5 bases; bases outside gene matches: 13. This chain's CDR3 is CASSLSALAQGAYGYTF. The CDR3 DNA reads as TGTGCCAGCAGCTTATCTGCCCTAGCTCAGGGGGCGTATGGCTACACCTTC.

Many counts were recorded for this clonotype. This sequence joins TRBV12-3 or TRBV12-4 and TRBJ1-6; D not resolved. V lost 1 base and J lost 7, with 8 bases in between. The CDR3 has 14 residues. The CDR3 region is CASSLVGRNSPLHF. As DNA, the CDR3 is TGTGCCAGCAGTTTAGTTGGTAGGAATTCACCCCTCCACTTT.

This clonotype occurred many times. This chain links TRBV5-1 with TRBJ2-1; D remains unclear. Germline V gene sequence: CDR1 SGHRS, CDR2 YFSETQ. The CDR3 extends over 14 amino acids. Trimming cost V 0 bases and J 2 bases, with 6 bases left between them. CDR3 sequence reads: CASSLEPAYNEQFF. CDR3 coding DNA: TGCGCCAGCAGCTTGGAACCAGCCTACAATGAGCAGTTCTTC. Together with reference TRBV5-1 and TRBJ2-1, the CDR3 gives the full variable domain: KAGVTQTPRYLIKTRGQQVTLSCSPISGHRSVSWYQQTPGQGLQFLFEYFSETQRNKGNFPGRFSGRQFSNSRSEMNVSTLELGDSALYLCASSLEPAYNEQFFGPGTRLTVL.

This clonotype has ten or more counts. The chain combines TRBV4-2 with TRBJ2-3; D call uncertain. V shed 1 base and J shed 2 bases, with 4 bases lying between them. Germline CDR1 LGHNA, CDR2 YNFKEQ. The CDR3 has 13 amino acids. As DNA, the CDR3 is TGTGCCAGCAGCCAAGGAATCACAGATACGCAGTATTTT. Amino acid sequence: CASSQGITDTQYF.

This clonotype appeared many times. This chain connects TRBV12-3 or TRBV12-4 to TRBJ2-5, with 7 bases identical to TRBD2. V was pared by 3 bases and J by 6 bases, with 7 bases of the junction left unmatched. The CDR3 extends over 14 amino acids. CDR3 DNA: TGTGCCAGCAGTTTGGAGCGGGAAGGAAAGACCCAGTACTTC. It codes for CASSLEREGKTQYF.

The gene calls are TRBV12-3 or TRBV12-4 and TRBJ2-7; 11 bases are shared with TRBD2. V gave up 4 bases and J gave up 5 bases; unmatched junction bases: 7. The CDR3 extends over 15 amino acids. The CDR3 sequence is CASSSLTSGSHEQYF. CDR3 bases: TGTGCCAGCAGTTCCCTTACTAGCGGGAGCCACGAGCAGTACTTC.

The chain links TRBV2 to TRBJ2-4, with D perhaps TRBD2 (6 bases). CDR1 is SNHLY, CDR2 FYNNEI, per germline. The CDR3 length is 13 residues. V was trimmed by 4 bases and J by 9 bases, leaving 13 bases between them. CDR3 in DNA: TGTGCCAGCAGTGCGGGGACTCGCTCCATTCAGTACTTC. Translation: CASSAGTRSIQYF.

This clonotype was counted only a few times. The chain carries TRBV7-6 and TRBJ2-2, with D maybe TRBD2 (5 bases). Deletions cut 4 bases from V and 7 bases from J, with 10 bases between. Germline CDR1 SGHVS, CDR2 FNYEAQ. CDR3 size: 13 residues. The CDR3 bases are TGTGCCAGCAGCTCGGTAGCGAACGGGGAGCTGTTTTTT. Amino acids: CASSSVANGELFF.

The rearrangement links TRBV30 to TRBJ2-1, with D possibly TRBD2 on 5 matching bases. The CDR3 is 14 amino acids. Germline V gene data show CDR1 as GTSNPN and CDR2 as SVGIG (reference sequence). V lost 1 base and J 6 bases, leaving 13 bases between the germline ends. Written as DNA, the CDR3 is TGTGCCTGGAGTGGCACTCTAGCCCCCAATGAGCAGTTCTTC. Its translation is CAWSGTLAPNEQFF.

Written as DNA, the CDR3 is TGTGCCAGCAGCGCCCGGGACAGGGTCTACAATGAGCAGTTCTTC. Translated: CASSARDRVYNEQFF. The chain joins TRBV7-9 to TRBJ2-1; 9 bases are a match to TRBD1. This CDR3 has 15 amino acids. V gave up 5 bases and J gave up 3 bases; unmatched junction bases: 5. The germline V gene encodes CDR1 SEHNR and CDR2 FQNEAQ (reference sequence).

This clonotype was seen only a few times. This chain links TRBV12-3 or TRBV12-4 with TRBJ1-6; 12 bases line up with TRBD1. V lost 5 bases, J lost 11 bases, and 4 bases stayed unmatched. CDR3 size: 14 residues. The CDR3 is CASSPGTGGAPLHF. The CDR3 region has the DNA TGTGCCAGCAGTCCAGGGACAGGGGGCGCACCCCTCCACTTT.

CDR3 sequence: CASRPYTDTQYF. For the CDR3, the DNA is TGTGCCAGCAGACCCTACACAGATACGCAGTATTTT. The chain carries TRBV12-3 or TRBV12-4 and TRBJ2-3; unclear D gene. Trimming took off 6 bases at V and 2 bases at J, with 6 bases between the two ends. This CDR3 is built from 12 residues.

This clonotype has just a few counts. The chain is built from TRBV5-1 and TRBJ2-5, with TRBD1 matching 10 bases. The CDR3 totals 16 residues. Germline V gives CDR1 SGHRS, CDR2 YFSETQ. With V trimmed by 0 bases and J by 5 bases, 7 bases remained unmatched. The CDR3 sequence: CASSLGRQGAKETQYF. DNA of the CDR3: TGCGCCAGCAGCTTGGGGCGACAGGGGGCAAAGGAGACCCAGTACTTC.

This clonotype turned up a few times. This chain connects TRBV30 to TRBJ2-3; 8 bases align to TRBD1. Germline CDR1 reads GTSNPN; CDR2 reads SVGIG (reference sequence). V was clipped by 2 bases and J by 4 bases; unmatched bases: 5. The CDR3 is 14 amino acids. As DNA, the CDR3 is TGTGCCTGGAGTAGGCAGGGGGCTGCAGATACGCAGTATTTT. Its protein is CAWSRQGAADTQYF.

The V gene is TRBV12-3 or TRBV12-4, the J gene TRBJ1-2, with D maybe TRBD1 (6 bases). The V and J ends lost 6 bases and 0 bases respectively, with 14 bases between them. The CDR3 runs 15 residues. CDR3 sequence (DNA): TGTGCCAGCAGGGACAGCTTAAAAACTAACTATGGCTACACCTTC. Translating it yields CASRDSLKTNYGYTF.

This clonotype was recorded many times. This chain joins TRBV7-9 and TRBJ1-2; D call uncertain. The CDR3 is 14 amino acids. The V end lost 8 bases, the J end lost 2 bases, and 15 bases lay between the germline ends. Germline CDR1 SEHNR, CDR2 FQNEAQ (reference sequence). CDR3 residues: CASLDGLENYGYTF. In DNA form, the CDR3 reads TGTGCCAGCCTGGACGGGTTGGAGAACTATGGCTACACCTTC.

This clonotype has a handful of counts. This rearrangement joins TRBV12-3 or TRBV12-4 to TRBJ2-2, with a possible D match to TRBD2 (5 bases). The CDR3 is 20 amino acids. Trimming took off 0 bases at V and 5 bases at J, with 25 bases between the two ends. CDR3 sequence (DNA): TGTGCCAGCAGTTTAGCCGTTTTAGGCCGGGTCCCCACGGGGACCGGGGAGCTGTTTTTT. Encoded protein: CASSLAVLGRVPTGTGELFF.

This clonotype was counted a few times. The J gene is TRBJ2-2, the V gene TRBV29-1; possible D gene TRBD1, 6 bases. The CDR3 totals 14 residues. Trimming stripped 7 bases from V and 4 bases from J, with 16 bases between. The germline V gene encodes CDR1 SQVTM and CDR2 ANQGSEA. CDR3 amino acids: CSANTGRSTGELFF. CDR3 in DNA: TGCAGCGCCAATACAGGGCGTTCCACCGGGGAGCTGTTTTTT.

This clonotype has ten or more counts. The V and J genes are TRBV4-1 and TRBJ2-1; unclear D gene. The V and J ends lost 4 bases and 6 bases respectively, with 13 bases between them. This CDR3 spans 14 amino acids. Germline loops: CDR1 MGHRA, CDR2 YSYEKL. The CDR3 is CASSPPWPGNEQFF. DNA for the CDR3: TGCGCCAGCAGCCCCCCGTGGCCTGGCAATGAGCAGTTCTTC.

The rearrangement uses TRBV6-2 or TRBV6-3 and TRBJ2-1; D may correspond to TRBD1 or TRBD2 (8 bases each). The germline V gene encodes CDR1 MNHEY and CDR2 SVGEGT. V was trimmed by 6 bases and J by 4 bases, leaving 28 bases between them. The CDR3 is 19 amino acids. The CDR3 nucleotides are TGTGCCAGCAGAAGGACAGGGATCACTAGCGGAAGGCGTTACAATGAGCAGTTCTTC. It yields the protein CASRRTGITSGRRYNEQFF.